This T cell receptor beta chain was captured by sequencing in a study of blood T cell repertoires in COVID-19. Study-wide background: Acute and convalescent COVID-19 samples came from the United States, Italy and Spain. Sample material is recorded as cDNA or gDNA derived from T cells, B-cell-depleted T cells, or PBMCs.

Trimming took 8 bases from V and 8 from J; bases not matched to a gene: 11. Germline V gene sequence: CDR1 ENHRY, CDR2 SYGVKD. This CDR3 has 14 residues. Per the study methods: Reference gene primers were amplified, and this amplification served to estimate nucleated cell counts. Profiling relied on immunoSEQ multiplex PCR, and the TCRdb table lists in-frame clones only, not all of them. The DNA was the basis for D and trimming; V, J and clone size are from that table. The data hold 200,000 or so clones, with 75% to 90% observed a single time. This receptor was identified in a man in his sixties with acute or convalescent COVID-19. Sequenced material: peripheral blood. This chain joins TRBV10-3 and TRBJ2-1, with TRBD2 matching over 8 bases. The CDR3 region is CAISKRENLDEQFF. The CDR3 DNA reads as TGTGCCATCTCTAAGCGGGAGAATTTGGATGAGCAGTTCTTC.